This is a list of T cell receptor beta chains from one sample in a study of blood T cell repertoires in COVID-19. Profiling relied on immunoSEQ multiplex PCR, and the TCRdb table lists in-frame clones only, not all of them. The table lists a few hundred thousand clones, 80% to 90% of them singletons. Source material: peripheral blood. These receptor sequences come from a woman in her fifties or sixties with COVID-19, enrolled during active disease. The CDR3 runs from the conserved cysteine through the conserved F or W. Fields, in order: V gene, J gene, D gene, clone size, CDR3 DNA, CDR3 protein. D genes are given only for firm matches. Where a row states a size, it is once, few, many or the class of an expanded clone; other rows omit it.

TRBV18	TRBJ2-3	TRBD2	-	TGTGCCAGCTCAGCAACTAGCGATAGCACAGATACGCAGTATTTT	CASSATSDSTDTQYF
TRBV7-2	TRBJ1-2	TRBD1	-	TGTGCCAGCAGCGGGATGACAGGGAACTATGGCTACACCTTC	CASSGMTGNYGYTF
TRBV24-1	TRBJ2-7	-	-	TGTGCCACCGCGTCGGGCGGGGCCTACGAGCAGTACTTC	CATASGGAYEQYF
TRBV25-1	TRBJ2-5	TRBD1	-	TGTGCCAGCAGTGAGCTTCGCAGGACAGGGGGAGGGGAGACCCAGTACTTC	CASSELRRTGGGETQYF
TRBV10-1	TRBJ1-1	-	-	TGCGCCAGCAGTACACGGAGGAACACTGAAGCTTTCTTT	CASSTRRNTEAFF
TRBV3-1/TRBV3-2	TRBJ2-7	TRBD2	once	TGTGCCAGCAGCCTTCTCCGGGACGGGGAGGGCGAGCAGTACTTC	CASSLLRDGEGEQYF
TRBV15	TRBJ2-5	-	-	TGTGCCACCAGCAGAGATTTGCCTAGCGCATTTAAGTACTTC	CATSRDLPSAFKYF
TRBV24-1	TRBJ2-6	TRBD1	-	TGTGCCACCAGTGACCAACCCGGGACAGGGGGAGCTGGGGCCAACGTCCTGACTTTC	CATSDQPGTGGAGANVLTF
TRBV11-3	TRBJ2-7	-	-	TGTGCCAGCAGTCCACGGGACATTAACTACGAGCAGTACTTC	CASSPRDINYEQYF
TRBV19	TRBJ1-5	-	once	TGTGCCAGTAGTATAGGTAAAGGGGCCAATCAGCCCCAGCATTTT	CASSIGKGANQPQHF
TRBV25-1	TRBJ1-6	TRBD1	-	TGTGCCAGCAGGGGGACAGGACATAATTCACCCCTCCACTTT	CASRGTGHNSPLHF
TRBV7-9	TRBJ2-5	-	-	TGTGCCAGCAGCTTCGTCGGAGAGACCCAGTACTTC	CASSFVGETQYF
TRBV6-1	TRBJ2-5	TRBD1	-	TGTGCCAGCAGTGATTGGGACAGGGCCCGCCAAGAGACCCAGTACTTC	CASSDWDRARQETQYF
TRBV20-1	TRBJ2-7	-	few	TGCAGTGCCCCTGAACTCGACGAGCAGTACTTC	CSAPELDEQYF
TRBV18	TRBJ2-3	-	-	TGTGCCAGCTCACCCATGACAGTTTCTAGCACAGATACGCAGTATTTT	CASSPMTVSSTDTQYF
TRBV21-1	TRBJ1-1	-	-	TGTGCCAGCAGCAAAGAAAGGGCGGGGTACCACAGGTCGGGTGAAGCTTTCTTT	CASSKERAGYHRSGEAFF
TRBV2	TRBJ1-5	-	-	TGTGCCAGCAGTGGTGGGGCGGGGGGAAGGAATCAGCCCCAGCATTTT	CASSGGAGGRNQPQHF
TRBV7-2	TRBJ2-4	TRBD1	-	TGTGCCAGCAGCCCTAGGGGCACAGGGGTAAACATTCAGTACTTC	CASSPRGTGVNIQYF
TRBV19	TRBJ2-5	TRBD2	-	TGTGCCAGTAGTATAGAGCCCGGGGGGGAGACCCAGTACTTC	CASSIEPGGETQYF
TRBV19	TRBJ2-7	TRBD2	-	TGTGCCAGTAGTACCCCCTATGGTAGCGGGCCTTCCGAGCAGTACTTC	CASSTPYGSGPSEQYF
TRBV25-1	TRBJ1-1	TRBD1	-	TGTGCCAGCAGTGAAGGGGACAGGGGGAACACTGAAGCTTTCTTT	CASSEGDRGNTEAFF
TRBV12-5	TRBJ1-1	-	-	TGTGCTAGTGCCTATCAGGGAGGGAGCACTGAAGCTTTCTTT	CASAYQGGSTEAFF
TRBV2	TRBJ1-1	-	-	TGTGCCAGCGGGGCGGCAGAAAGAATGAACACTGAAGCTTTCTTT	CASGAAERMNTEAFF
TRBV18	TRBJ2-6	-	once	TGTGCCAGCTCACTCAATCCAGGGCGCTCTGGGGCCAACGTCCTGACTTTC	CASSLNPGRSGANVLTF
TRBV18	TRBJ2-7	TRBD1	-	TGTGCCAGCTCATTGGGACAGGGGGGCTACGAGCAGTACTTC	CASSLGQGGYEQYF
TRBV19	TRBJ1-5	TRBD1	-	TGTGCCAGTAGTACCTCCGGGACAGATAGCAATCAGCCCCAGCATTTT	CASSTSGTDSNQPQHF
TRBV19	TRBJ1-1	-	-	TGTGCCAGTAGATACAGTGGTGGGGGCCGTACTGAAGCTTTCTTT	CASRYSGGGRTEAFF
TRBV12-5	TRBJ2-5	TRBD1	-	TGTGCTAGTGGTCCCGGGACAGGGAAAGAGACCCAGTACTTC	CASGPGTGKETQYF
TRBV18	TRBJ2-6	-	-	TGTGCCAGCTCACGGGGAAGGGGTGAACCTGGGGCCAACGTCCTGACTTTC	CASSRGRGEPGANVLTF
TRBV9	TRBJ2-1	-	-	TGTGCCAGCAGCGTAGAAGGGGTGCTAGCGCTAACCAATGAGCAGTTCTTC	CASSVEGVLALTNEQFF
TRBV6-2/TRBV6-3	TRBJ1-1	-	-	TGTGCCAGCAGTTACCGGCAGGAGGCCACTGAAGCTTTCTTT	CASSYRQEATEAFF
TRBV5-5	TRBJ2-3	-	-	TGTGCCAGCAGCTTGGTTGCCTCCCTCGGGGATACGCAGTATTTT	CASSLVASLGDTQYF
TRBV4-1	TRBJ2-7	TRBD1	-	TGCGCCAGCAGCCAAACCCCGGGACAGGGGGCGTGGGAGCAGTACTTC	CASSQTPGQGAWEQYF
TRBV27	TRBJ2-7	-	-	TGTGCCAGCAGTTTATCTCGTAGCTCCTACGAGCAGTACTTC	CASSLSRSSYEQYF
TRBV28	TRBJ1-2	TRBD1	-	TGTGCCAGCAGTTTATCCGGGGGACAGGGGTATGGCTACACCTTC	CASSLSGGQGYGYTF
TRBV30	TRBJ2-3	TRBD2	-	TGTGCCTGGAGTGATCTAGGGCTAGCGGGGGGAGATACGCAGTATTTT	CAWSDLGLAGGDTQYF
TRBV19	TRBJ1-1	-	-	TGTGCCAGTAGTACCCGGGGGGGAGCTTTCTTT	CASSTRGGAFF
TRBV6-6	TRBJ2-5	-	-	TGTGCCCACGCACGGACTTACGAAGAGACCCAGTACTTC	CAHARTYEETQYF
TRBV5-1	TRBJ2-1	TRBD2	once	TGCGCCAGCAGCTTGGTCCCTAGCGGGAGTCCCCTCAATGAGCAGTTCTTC	CASSLVPSGSPLNEQFF
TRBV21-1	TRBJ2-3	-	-	TGTGCCAGCAGTAACCTCGGACTAGCGGGAGGGCCGCTCTGCACAGATACGCAGTATTTT	CASSNLGLAGGPLCTDTQYF
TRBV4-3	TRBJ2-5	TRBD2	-	TGCGCCAGCAGTCCGACTAGCGGGAGTGGTGAGACCCAGTACTTC	CASSPTSGSGETQYF